What follows is one TCR beta chain and its context. Losses at the gene ends were 4 bases for V and 4 bases for J; bases not matched to a gene: 9. The CDR3 runs 15 residues. Germline V gene data show CDR1 as SGHAT and CDR2 as FQDESV (reference sequence). The template was genomic DNA from peripheral blood, not RNA. This sample is part of a study of T cell repertoires in aging, cancer and after chemotherapy. Multiplex touch-down PCR with TRB-A/B primers amplified rearranged V-D-J TRB sequences. TCRdb analysed the multiplex PCR reads with MiXCR anew, one entry per CDR3 protein. Found here are 650 to 800 distinct CDR3 sequences, around 45% of them singletons; the top ten hold 20% to 25%.

The sequence derives from a human donor with a solid tumor. The sample consisted of blood. The chain joins TRBV11-1 to TRBJ2-5; 7 bases fit TRBD2. CDR3 residues: CASSSTTGGLETQYF. In DNA form, the CDR3 reads TGTGCCAGCAGCTCAACTACGGGGGGACTAGAGACCCAGTACTTC.